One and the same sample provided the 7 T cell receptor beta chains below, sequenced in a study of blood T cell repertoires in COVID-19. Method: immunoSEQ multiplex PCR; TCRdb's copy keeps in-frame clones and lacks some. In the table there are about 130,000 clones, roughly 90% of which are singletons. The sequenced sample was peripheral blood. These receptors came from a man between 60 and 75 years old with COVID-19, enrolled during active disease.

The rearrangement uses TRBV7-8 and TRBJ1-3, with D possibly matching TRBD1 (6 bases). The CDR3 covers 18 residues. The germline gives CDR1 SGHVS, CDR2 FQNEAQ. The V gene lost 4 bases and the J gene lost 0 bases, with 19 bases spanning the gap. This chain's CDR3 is CASSSHPSTGNSGNTIYF. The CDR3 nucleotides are TGTGCCAGCAGCTCCCACCCCTCGACAGGCAACTCTGGAAACACCATATATTTT.

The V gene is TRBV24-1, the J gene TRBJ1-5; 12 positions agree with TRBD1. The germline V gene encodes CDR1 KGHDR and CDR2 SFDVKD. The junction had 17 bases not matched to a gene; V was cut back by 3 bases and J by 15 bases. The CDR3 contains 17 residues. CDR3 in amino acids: CATSDPGTGGARSVMHF. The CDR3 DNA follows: TGTGCCACCAGTGATCCCGGGACAGGGGGCGCGCGGTCCGTAATGCATTTT.

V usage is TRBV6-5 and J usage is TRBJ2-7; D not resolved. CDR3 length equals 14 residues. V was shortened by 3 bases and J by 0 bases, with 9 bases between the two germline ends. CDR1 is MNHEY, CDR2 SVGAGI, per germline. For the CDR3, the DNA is TGTGCCAGCAGTTATTCAGAGGTCTCCTACGAGCAGTACTTC. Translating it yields CASSYSEVSYEQYF.

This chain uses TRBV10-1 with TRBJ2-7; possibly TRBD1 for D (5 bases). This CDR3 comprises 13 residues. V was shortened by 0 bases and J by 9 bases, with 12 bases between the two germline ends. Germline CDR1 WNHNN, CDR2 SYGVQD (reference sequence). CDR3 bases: TGCGCCAGCAGTGAGTCGGGCAGGGAATGGCAGTACTTC. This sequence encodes CASSESGREWQYF.

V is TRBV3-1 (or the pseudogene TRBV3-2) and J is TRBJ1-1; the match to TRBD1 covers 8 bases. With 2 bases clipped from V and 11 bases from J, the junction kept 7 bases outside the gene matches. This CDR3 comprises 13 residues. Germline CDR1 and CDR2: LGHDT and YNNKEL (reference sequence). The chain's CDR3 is CASSQLTGGNAFF. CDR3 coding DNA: TGTGCCAGCAGCCAACTCACAGGGGGAAACGCTTTCTTT.

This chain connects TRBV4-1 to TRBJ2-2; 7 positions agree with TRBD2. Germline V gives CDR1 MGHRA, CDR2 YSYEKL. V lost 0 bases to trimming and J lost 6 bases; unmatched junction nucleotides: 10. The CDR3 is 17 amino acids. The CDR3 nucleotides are TGCGCCAGCAGCCAAGATGTGGCGGGAGCCGGGGCCGGGGAGCTGTTTTTT. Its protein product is CASSQDVAGAGAGELFF.

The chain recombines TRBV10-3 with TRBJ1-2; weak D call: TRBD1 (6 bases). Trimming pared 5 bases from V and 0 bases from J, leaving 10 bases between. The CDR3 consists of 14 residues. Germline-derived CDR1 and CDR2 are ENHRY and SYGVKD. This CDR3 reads CAISRTESNYGYTF. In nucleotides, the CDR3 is TGTGCCATCAGTAGGACAGAATCTAACTATGGCTACACCTTC.